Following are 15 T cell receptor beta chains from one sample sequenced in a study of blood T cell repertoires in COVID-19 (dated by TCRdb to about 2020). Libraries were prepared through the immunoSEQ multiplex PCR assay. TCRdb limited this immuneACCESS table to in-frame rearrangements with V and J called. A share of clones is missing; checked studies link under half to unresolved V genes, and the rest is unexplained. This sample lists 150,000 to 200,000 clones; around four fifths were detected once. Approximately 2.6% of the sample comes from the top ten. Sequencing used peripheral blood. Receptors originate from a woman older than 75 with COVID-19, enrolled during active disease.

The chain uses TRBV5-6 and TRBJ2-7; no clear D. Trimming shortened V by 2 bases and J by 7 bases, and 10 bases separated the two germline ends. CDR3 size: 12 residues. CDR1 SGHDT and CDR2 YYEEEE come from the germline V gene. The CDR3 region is CASSFPDGEQYF. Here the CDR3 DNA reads TGTGCCAGCAGCTTCCCCGACGGGGAGCAGTACTTC.

DNA for the CDR3: TGTGCCAGTAGTACAGGGGACGGGCTAGCTGAAGCTTTCTTT. As protein: CASSTGDGLAEAFF. The chain recombines TRBV19 with TRBJ1-1, with D possibly matching TRBD1 (6 bases). The ends were cut back, 4 bases at V and 6 bases at J, with 15 bases in the middle. CDR3 size: 14 residues. The germline V gene has CDR1 LNHDA and CDR2 SQIVND (reference sequence).

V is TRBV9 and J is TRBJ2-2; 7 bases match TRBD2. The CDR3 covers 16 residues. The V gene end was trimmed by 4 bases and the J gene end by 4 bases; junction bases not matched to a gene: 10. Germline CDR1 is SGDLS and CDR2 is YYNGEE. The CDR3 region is CASSCRLAVCTGELFF. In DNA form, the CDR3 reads TGTGCCAGCAGCTGCCGACTAGCCGTTTGCACCGGGGAGCTGTTTTTT. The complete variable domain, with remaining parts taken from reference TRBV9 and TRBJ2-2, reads DSGVTQTPKHLITATGQRVTLRCSPRSGDLSVYWYQQSLDQGLQFLIQYYNGEERAKGNILERFSAQQFPDLHSELNLSSLELGDSALYFCASSCRLAVCTGELFFGEGSRLTVL.

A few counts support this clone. The CDR3 region is CASSRGGQGGYTF. Written as DNA, the CDR3 is TGTGCCAGCAGCCGAGGGGGCCAGGGAGGCTACACCTTC. The chain uses TRBV5-4 and TRBJ1-2, with TRBD1 matching over 7 bases. After removal of 4 bases from V and 8 bases from J, the junction contained 8 bases not matched to a gene. Germline V gives CDR1 SGHNT, CDR2 YYREEE (reference sequence). The CDR3 contains 13 residues. Looking up the rest from reference TRBV5-4 and TRBJ1-2 gives the full variable domain: ETGVTQSPTHLIKTRGQQVTLRCSSQSGHNTVSWYQQALGQGPQFIFQYYREEENGRGNFPPRFSGLQFPNYSSELNVNALELDDSALYLCASSRGGQGGYTFGSGTRLTVV.

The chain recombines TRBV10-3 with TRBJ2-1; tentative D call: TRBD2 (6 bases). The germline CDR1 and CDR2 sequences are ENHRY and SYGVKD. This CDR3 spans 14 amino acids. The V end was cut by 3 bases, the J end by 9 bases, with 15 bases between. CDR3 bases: TGTGCCATCAGTGAAGTGGGAGGTTGGGGTGAGCAGTTCTTC. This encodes CAISEVGGWGEQFF.

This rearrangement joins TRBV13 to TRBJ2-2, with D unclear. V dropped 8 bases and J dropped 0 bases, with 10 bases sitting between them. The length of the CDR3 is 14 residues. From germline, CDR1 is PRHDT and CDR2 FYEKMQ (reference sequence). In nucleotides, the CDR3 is TGTGCCAGCGGTTCCGCGCCGAACACCGGGGAGCTGTTTTTT. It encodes CASGSAPNTGELFF.

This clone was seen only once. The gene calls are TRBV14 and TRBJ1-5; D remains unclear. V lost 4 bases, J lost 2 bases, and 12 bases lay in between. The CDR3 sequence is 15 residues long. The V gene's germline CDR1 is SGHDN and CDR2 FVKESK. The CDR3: CASSLFGDGNQPQHF. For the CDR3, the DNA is TGTGCCAGCAGCCTCTTCGGGGATGGCAATCAGCCCCAGCATTTT.

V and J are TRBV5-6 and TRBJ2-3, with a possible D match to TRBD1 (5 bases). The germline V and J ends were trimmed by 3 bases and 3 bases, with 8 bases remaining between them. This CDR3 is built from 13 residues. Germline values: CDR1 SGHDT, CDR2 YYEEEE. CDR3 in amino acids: CASSWQGTDTQYF. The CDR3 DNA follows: TGTGCCAGCAGCTGGCAGGGTACAGATACGCAGTATTTT.

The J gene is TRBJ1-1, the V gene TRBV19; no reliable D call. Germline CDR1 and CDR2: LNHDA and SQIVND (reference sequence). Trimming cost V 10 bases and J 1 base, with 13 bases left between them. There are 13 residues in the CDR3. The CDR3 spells CATTWGANTEAFF. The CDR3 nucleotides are TGTGCCACTACCTGGGGAGCGAACACTGAAGCTTTCTTT.

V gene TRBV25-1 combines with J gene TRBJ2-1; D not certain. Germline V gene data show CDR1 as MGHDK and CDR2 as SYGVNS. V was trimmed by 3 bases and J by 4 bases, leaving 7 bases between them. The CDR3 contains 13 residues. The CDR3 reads CASSDPLYNEQFF. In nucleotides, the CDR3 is TGTGCCAGCAGTGACCCCCTTTACAATGAGCAGTTCTTC.

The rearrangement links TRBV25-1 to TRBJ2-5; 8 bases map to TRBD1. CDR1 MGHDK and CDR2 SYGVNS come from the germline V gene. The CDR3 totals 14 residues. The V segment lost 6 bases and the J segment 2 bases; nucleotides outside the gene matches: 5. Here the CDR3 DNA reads TGTGCCAGCAGGAAACAGGGGGGTCAAGAGACCCAGTACTTC. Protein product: CASRKQGGQETQYF.

The CDR3 DNA sequence: TGTGCCAGCAGCTTATGGGACAGGGGGCTTAATCAGCCCCAGCATTTT. Its protein product is CASSLWDRGLNQPQHF. The rearrangement joins TRBV7-8 to TRBJ1-5, with 12 bases matching TRBD1. The V segment lost 2 bases and the J segment 4 bases; nucleotides outside the gene matches: 3. This CDR3 comprises 16 residues. Per germline, CDR1 SGHVS and CDR2 FQNEAQ. The variable domain in full, completed from reference TRBV7-8 and TRBJ1-5, reads GAGVSQSPRYKVAKRGQDVALRCDPISGHVSLFWYQQALGQGPEFLTYFQNEAQLDKSGLPSDRFFAERPEGSVSTLKIQRTQQEDSAVYLCASSLWDRGLNQPQHFGDGTRLSIL.

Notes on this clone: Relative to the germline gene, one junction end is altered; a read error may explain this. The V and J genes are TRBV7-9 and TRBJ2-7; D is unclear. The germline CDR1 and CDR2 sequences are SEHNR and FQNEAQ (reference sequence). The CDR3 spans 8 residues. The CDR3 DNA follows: TGTGCCAGCAGCCCAGTTGGCTTC. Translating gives CASSPVGF.

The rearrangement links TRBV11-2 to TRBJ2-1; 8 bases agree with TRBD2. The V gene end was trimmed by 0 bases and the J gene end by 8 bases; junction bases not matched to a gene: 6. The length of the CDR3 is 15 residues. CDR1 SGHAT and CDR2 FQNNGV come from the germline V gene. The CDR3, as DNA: TGTGCCAGCAGCTTAGACCCGGGGGGGCACCATGAGCAGTTCTTC. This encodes CASSLDPGGHHEQFF.

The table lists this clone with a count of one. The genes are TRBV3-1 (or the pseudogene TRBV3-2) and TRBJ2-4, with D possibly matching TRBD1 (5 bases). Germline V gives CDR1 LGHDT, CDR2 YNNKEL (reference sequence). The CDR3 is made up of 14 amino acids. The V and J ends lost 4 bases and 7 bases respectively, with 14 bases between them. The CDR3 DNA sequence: TGTGCCAGCAGCCCCCAGGGTGTGGGGAACATTCAGTACTTC. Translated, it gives CASSPQGVGNIQYF.